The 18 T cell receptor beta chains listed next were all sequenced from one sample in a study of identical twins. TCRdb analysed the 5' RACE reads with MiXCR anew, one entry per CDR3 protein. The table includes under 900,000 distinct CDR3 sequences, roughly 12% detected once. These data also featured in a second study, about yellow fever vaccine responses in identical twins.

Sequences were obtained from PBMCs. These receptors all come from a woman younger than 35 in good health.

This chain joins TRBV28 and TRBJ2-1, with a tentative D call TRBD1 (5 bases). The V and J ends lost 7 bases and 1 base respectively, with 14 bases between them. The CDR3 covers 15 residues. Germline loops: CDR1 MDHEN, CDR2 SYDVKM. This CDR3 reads CASTARGASYNEQFF. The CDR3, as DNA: TGTGCCAGCACCGCACGTGGGGCGTCCTACAATGAGCAGTTCTTC.

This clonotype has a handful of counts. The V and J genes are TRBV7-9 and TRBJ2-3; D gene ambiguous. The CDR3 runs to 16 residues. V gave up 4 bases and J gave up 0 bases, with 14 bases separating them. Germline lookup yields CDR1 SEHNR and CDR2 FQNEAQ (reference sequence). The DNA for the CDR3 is TGTGCCAGCAGCTCAAGACCGACGAGCAGCACAGATACGCAGTATTTT. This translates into CASSSRPTSSTDTQYF.

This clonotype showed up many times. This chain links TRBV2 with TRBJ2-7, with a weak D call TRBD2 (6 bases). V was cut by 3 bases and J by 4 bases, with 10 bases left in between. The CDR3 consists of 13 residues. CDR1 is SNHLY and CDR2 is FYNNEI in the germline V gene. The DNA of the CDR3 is TGTGCCAGCAGTGAGCCAGGGAGGTACGAGCAGTACTTC. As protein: CASSEPGRYEQYF.

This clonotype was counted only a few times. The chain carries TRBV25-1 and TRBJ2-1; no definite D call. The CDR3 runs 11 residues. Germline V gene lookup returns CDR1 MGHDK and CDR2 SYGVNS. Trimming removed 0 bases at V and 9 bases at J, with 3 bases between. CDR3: CASSEYIEQFF. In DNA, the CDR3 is TGTGCCAGCAGTGAATATATTGAGCAGTTCTTC.

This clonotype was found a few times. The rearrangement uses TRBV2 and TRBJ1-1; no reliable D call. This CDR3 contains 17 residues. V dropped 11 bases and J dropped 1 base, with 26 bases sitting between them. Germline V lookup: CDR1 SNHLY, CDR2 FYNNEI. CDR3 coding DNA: TGTGCCTTCTGTTTAATCTCCGGCTGGGCTCAGAACACTGAAGCTTTCTTT. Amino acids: CAFCLISGWAQNTEAFF.

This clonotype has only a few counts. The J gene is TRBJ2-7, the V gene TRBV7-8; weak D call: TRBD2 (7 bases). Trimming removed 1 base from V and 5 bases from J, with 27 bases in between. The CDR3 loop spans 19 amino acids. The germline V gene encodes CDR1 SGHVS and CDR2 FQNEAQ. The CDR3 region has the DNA TGTGCCAGCAGCTTAGATGGTTCGGATAGAGGCGGGGGCCTCCACGAGCAGTACTTC. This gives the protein CASSLDGSDRGGGLHEQYF.

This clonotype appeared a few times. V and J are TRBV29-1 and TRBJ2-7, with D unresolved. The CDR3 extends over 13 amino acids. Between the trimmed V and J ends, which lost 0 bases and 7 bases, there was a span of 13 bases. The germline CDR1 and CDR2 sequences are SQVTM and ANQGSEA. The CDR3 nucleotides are TGCAGCGTTGAAGAACACAGAGGCATAGAGCAGTACTTC. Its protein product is CSVEEHRGIEQYF.

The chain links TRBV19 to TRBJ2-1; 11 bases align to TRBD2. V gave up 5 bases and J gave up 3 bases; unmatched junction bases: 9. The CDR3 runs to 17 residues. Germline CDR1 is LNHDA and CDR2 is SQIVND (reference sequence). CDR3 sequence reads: CASSPNSGRVNYNEQFF. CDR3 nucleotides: TGTGCCAGTAGTCCAAATAGCGGGAGGGTGAACTACAATGAGCAGTTCTTC.

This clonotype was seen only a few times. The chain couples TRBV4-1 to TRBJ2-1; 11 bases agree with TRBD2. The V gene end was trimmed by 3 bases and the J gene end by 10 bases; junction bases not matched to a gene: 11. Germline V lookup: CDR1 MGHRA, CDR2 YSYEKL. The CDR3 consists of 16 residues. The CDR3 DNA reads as TGCGCCAGCAGCCATAATAGCGGGGGGGCATCAGTCGAGCAGTTCTTC. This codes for CASSHNSGGASVEQFF.

This CDR3 is CSAEGGLRGEQFF. In DNA form, the CDR3 reads TGCAGTGCCGAGGGAGGGCTGCGGGGTGAGCAGTTCTTC. The rearrangement links TRBV20-1 to TRBJ2-1; the match to TRBD2 covers 7 bases. CDR1 is DFQATT and CDR2 is SNEGSKA in the germline V gene (reference sequence). This CDR3 is built from 13 residues. V lost 6 bases, J lost 9 bases, and 11 bases stayed unmatched.

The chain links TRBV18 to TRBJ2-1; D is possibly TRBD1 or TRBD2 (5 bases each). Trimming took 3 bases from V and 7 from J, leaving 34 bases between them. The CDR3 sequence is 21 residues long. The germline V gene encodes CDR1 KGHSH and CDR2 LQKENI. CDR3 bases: TGTGCCAGCTCACCGCCGGGTGGGAAGGGGATACGAGGGACGCGGTGGAATGAGCAGTTCTTC. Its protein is CASSPPGGKGIRGTRWNEQFF. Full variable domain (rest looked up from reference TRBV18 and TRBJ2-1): NAGVMQNPRHLVRRRGQEARLRCSPMKGHSHVYWYRQLPEEGLKFMVYLQKENIIDESGMPKERFSAEFPKEGPSILRIQQVVRGDSAAYFCASSPPGGKGIRGTRWNEQFFGPGTRLTVL.

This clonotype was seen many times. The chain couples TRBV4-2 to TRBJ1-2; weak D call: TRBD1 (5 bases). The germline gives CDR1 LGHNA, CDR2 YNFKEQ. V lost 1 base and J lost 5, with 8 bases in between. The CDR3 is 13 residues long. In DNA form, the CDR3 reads TGTGCCAGCAGCCAAGGGACACGTTATGGCTACACCTTC. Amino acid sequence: CASSQGTRYGYTF.

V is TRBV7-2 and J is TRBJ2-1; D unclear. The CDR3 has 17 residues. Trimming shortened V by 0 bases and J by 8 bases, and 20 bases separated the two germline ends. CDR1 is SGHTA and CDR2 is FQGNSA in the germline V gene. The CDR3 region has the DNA TGTGCCAGCAGCTTAGCGGTTCTAACCGCGACGAACGATGAGCAGTTCTTC. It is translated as CASSLAVLTATNDEQFF.

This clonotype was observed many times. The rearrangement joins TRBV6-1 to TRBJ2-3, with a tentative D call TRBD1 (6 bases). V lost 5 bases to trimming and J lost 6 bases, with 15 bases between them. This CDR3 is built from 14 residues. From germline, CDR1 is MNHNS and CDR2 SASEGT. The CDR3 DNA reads TGTGCCAGCAGTCGGGACACAACAGGGGATACGCAGTATTTT. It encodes CASSRDTTGDTQYF.

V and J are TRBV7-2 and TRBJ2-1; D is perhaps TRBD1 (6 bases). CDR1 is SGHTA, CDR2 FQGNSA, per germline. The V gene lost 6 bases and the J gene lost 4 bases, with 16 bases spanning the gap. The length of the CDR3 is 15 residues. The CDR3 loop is CASSPGRGPYNEQFF. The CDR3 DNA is TGTGCCAGCAGTCCCGGCAGGGGACCTTACAATGAGCAGTTCTTC.

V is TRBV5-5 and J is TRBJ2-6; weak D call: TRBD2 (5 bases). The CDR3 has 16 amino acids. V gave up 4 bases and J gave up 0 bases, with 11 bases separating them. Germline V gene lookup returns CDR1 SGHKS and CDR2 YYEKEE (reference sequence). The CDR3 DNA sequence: TGTGCCAGCAGCCTGTCCGGGGACTCTGGGGCCAACGTCCTGACTTTC. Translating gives CASSLSGDSGANVLTF.

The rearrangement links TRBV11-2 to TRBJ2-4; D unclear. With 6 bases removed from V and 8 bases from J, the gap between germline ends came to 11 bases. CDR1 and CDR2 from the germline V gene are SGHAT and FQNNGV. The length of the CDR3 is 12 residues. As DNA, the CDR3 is TGTGCCAGCAGAGGCACTTGGGACATTCAGTACTTC. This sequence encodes CASRGTWDIQYF.

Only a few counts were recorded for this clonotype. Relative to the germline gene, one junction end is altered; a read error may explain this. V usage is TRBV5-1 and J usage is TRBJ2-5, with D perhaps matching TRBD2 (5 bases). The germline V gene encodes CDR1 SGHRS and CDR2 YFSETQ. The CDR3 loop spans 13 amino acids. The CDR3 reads CASRLDREGTQYF. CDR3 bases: TGCGCCAGCAGATTGGACCGCGAGGGGACCCAGTACTTC.